These 13 T cell receptor beta chains were all obtained from the same sample, sequenced in a study of a mutant IDH1 vaccine in newly diagnosed glioma. The repertoire was sequenced with immunoSEQ multiplex PCR; TCRdb's copy has only in-frame clones and lacks some. The sample comprises tens of thousands of clones, 65% to 75% of which are singletons, and over 4% rests with the top ten. Time point denoted: week 35, safety follow-up. With topical imiquimod, each dose of the vaccine consisted of 300 ug of mutant IDH1 20-mer peptide. These receptors' targets are unknown. The sample in question was PBMCs, obtained from a glioma patient whose treatment included an IDH1 peptide vaccine. These TCRs come from a man in his forties or fifties with glioma.

This clone showed up just a few times. DNA for the CDR3: TGTGCCAGTAGTATAGGGCTCGGGGGTGAAGCTTTCTTT. It encodes CASSIGLGGEAFF. The chain has TRBV19 and TRBJ1-1, with a possible D match to TRBD1 (5 bases). V lost 1 base and J lost 7, with 10 bases in between. The CDR3 runs 13 residues. CDR1 is LNHDA, CDR2 SQIVND, per germline (reference sequence).

The chain links TRBV27 to TRBJ1-1, with D possibly being TRBD1 (5 bases). The V end was cut by 5 bases, the J end by 1 base, with 14 bases between. This CDR3 is built from 15 residues. The V gene's germline CDR1 is MNHEY and CDR2 SMNVEV (reference sequence). CDR3 amino acids: CASSMRGMWNTEAFF. The CDR3 DNA sequence: TGTGCCAGCAGTATGCGGGGGATGTGGAACACTGAAGCTTTCTTT.

A single count supports this clone. The V call is TRBV5-1, the J call TRBJ2-7; D gene unclear. The ends were cut back, 0 bases at V and 3 bases at J, with 10 bases in the middle. Germline V gene lookup returns CDR1 SGHRS and CDR2 YFSETQ. The CDR3 covers 14 residues. The CDR3 DNA sequence: TGCGCCAGCAGCTTGGAGTCCCAGGTCTACGAGCAGTACTTC. It encodes CASSLESQVYEQYF. The complete variable domain, with remaining parts taken from reference TRBV5-1 and TRBJ2-7, reads KAGVTQTPRYLIKTRGQQVTLSCSPISGHRSVSWYQQTPGQGLQFLFEYFSETQRNKGNFPGRFSGRQFSNSRSEMNVSTLELGDSALYLCASSLESQVYEQYFGPGTRLTVT.

In this sample, this clone turned up once. The CDR3 reads CSARGIYGYTF. The CDR3 DNA is TGCAGTGCTAGAGGGATCTATGGCTACACCTTC. This chain links TRBV20-1 with TRBJ1-2; unclear D gene. The V gene lost 1 base and the J gene lost 4 bases, with 4 bases spanning the gap. Germline-derived CDR1 and CDR2 are DFQATT and SNEGSKA (reference sequence). The CDR3 is made up of 11 amino acids.

This sequence joins TRBV5-6 and TRBJ1-2; no reliable D call. V lost 0 bases and J 4 bases, leaving 7 bases between the germline ends. Germline V lookup: CDR1 SGHDT, CDR2 YYEEEE. The CDR3 is 13 amino acids. Written as DNA, the CDR3 is TGTGCCAGCAGCTTGGGACACAGCTATGGCTACACCTTC. This gives the protein CASSLGHSYGYTF. Looking up the rest from reference TRBV5-6 and TRBJ1-2 gives the full variable domain: DAGVTQSPTHLIKTRGQQVTLRCSPKSGHDTVSWYQQALGQGPQFIFQYYEEEERQRGNFPDRFSGHQFPNYSSELNVNALLLGDSALYLCASSLGHSYGYTFGSGTRLTVV.

J is TRBJ1-2 and V is TRBV25-1; no clear D gene. The CDR3 sequence is 12 residues long. With 6 bases removed from V and 4 bases from J, the gap between germline ends came to 9 bases. Germline V gene sequence: CDR1 MGHDK, CDR2 SYGVNS. CDR3 nucleotides: TGTGCCAGCAGGGGTCCTAGCTATGGCTACACCTTC. Protein: CASRGPSYGYTF.

Details on this clone: Other DNA sequences within the sample encode an identical CDR3. CDR3 DNA: TGTGCCAGCTCCAGCACTGGAGGGGTCACTGAAGCTTTCTTT. Its translation is CASSSTGGVTEAFF. The J gene is TRBJ1-1, the V gene TRBV7-2, with a tentative D call TRBD1 (5 bases). The germline V gene has CDR1 SGHTA and CDR2 FQGNSA. Between the trimmed V and J ends, which lost 8 bases and 4 bases, there was a span of 17 bases. CDR3 size: 14 residues.

Only a few counts were recorded for this clone. The chain joins TRBV30 to TRBJ2-7; D is uncertain. Deletions cut 0 bases from V and 6 bases from J, with 6 bases between. CDR3 size: 11 residues. Germline V gene sequence: CDR1 GTSNPN, CDR2 SVGIG (reference sequence). The CDR3 DNA reads TGTGCCTGGAGTGTATTTAGCGAGCAGTACTTC. It specifies CAWSVFSEQYF.

The rearrangement joins TRBV27 to TRBJ1-2; a possible D gene is TRBD1 (6 bases). Trimming left V 4 bases short and J 8 bases short, with 14 bases between. CDR3 size: 13 residues. From germline, CDR1 is MNHEY and CDR2 SMNVEV (reference sequence). CDR3 bases: TGTGCCAGCAGTTCATCAAGGGGGATGGGCTACACCTTC. Its translation: CASSSSRGMGYTF.

The V call is TRBV28, the J call TRBJ2-7, with D hard to call. V lost 4 bases and J lost 2, with 6 bases in between. Per the germline V gene, CDR1 is MDHEN and CDR2 is SYDVKM. The CDR3 loop spans 12 amino acids. The CDR3: CASSSNAYEQYF. The CDR3 DNA is TGTGCCAGCAGTTCCAATGCCTACGAGCAGTACTTC.

The rearrangement uses TRBV25-1 and TRBJ2-3; 8 bases fit TRBD2. The germline gives CDR1 MGHDK, CDR2 SYGVNS. CDR3 size: 13 residues. V was clipped by 8 bases and J by 3 bases; unmatched bases: 4. CDR3: CASYGGGTDTQYF. The CDR3 region has the DNA TGTGCCAGCTACGGGGGGGGGACAGATACGCAGTATTTT.

This clone was seen a single time. The V gene is TRBV18, the J gene TRBJ2-2; D uncertain. The V gene's germline CDR1 is KGHSH and CDR2 LQKENI. This CDR3 is built from 15 residues. Trimming removed 3 bases at V and 7 bases at J, with 15 bases between. In DNA, the CDR3 is TGTGCCAGCTCACCCCAAGACACCGACGGCGGGGAGCTGTTTTTT. Protein product: CASSPQDTDGGELFF.

J is TRBJ2-1 and V is TRBV7-9, with TRBD1 matching over 11 bases. Germline assignment: CDR1 SEHNR and CDR2 FQNEAQ (reference sequence). V shed 4 bases and J 8 bases; nucleotides not matched to a gene: 7. This CDR3 contains 15 residues. CDR3 coding DNA: TGTGCCAGCAGCTCGAACGGACAGGGGGCTCATGAGCAGTTCTTC. It specifies CASSSNGQGAHEQFF.